This T cell receptor beta chain is from a study of response to subunit inactivated influenza vaccine. The study's findings and limits: T cells newly recruited by each seasonal influenza vaccination are few, the authors suggested.

As to this clonotype: The antigen is not known.

TCRdb re-analysed the RT-PCR reads in MiXCR, keeping a single row per CDR3 protein. The sample shows approximately 680,000 distinct CDR3 sequences, more than 15% of them seen only once. The V gene's germline CDR1 is SNHLY and CDR2 FYNNEI. After removal of 6 bases from V and 5 bases from J, the junction contained 2 bases not matched to a gene. The CDR3 totals 13 residues. Sequenced material: PBMCs from blood, taken about 11 days after vaccination. The rearrangement joins TRBV2 to TRBJ2-2, with 8 bases matching TRBD1. This clonotype was sampled from a man in his fifties who received an inactivated influenza vaccine. CDR3 residues: CASRTGETGELFF. The DNA for the CDR3 is TGTGCCAGCAGGACAGGGGAGACCGGGGAGCTGTTTTTT.